What follows are 7 T cell receptor beta chains derived from one specimen sequenced in a study of vaccination effects on CD4 cells after COVID-19 (dated by TCRdb to the early 2020s). Antigens of these TCRs are unknown. After less than 13 days of culture, CD4+ T cells were isolated with the EasySep CD4+ T cell isolation kit. Libraries were prepared through the immunoSEQ multiplex PCR assay. TCRdb re-hosts the immuneACCESS table, in-frame sequences only. Its copies lack some clones; in the studies checked, an unresolved V gene accounts for under half of them, and the cause for the rest is not known. Counted in this sample were 45,000 to 75,000 clones; about 83% of them appeared once. In total, the top ten clones hold 3% of the sample. The sequences come from CD4+ T cells from PBMCs cultured without peptide, collected before COVID-19 vaccination. The source of these receptors is a human donor who received a COVID-19 vaccine.

The CDR3 loop reads CASSLGGSYNEQFF. The CDR3 nucleotides are TGTGCCAGCAGCTTAGGGGGCTCCTACAATGAGCAGTTCTTC. The gene calls are TRBV11-3 and TRBJ2-1; D not resolved. Germline-derived CDR1 and CDR2 are SGHNT and YENEEA. The CDR3 extends over 14 amino acids. The V end was cut by 1 base, the J end by 0 bases, with 4 bases between. The complete variable domain, with remaining parts taken from reference TRBV11-3 and TRBJ2-1, reads EAGVVQSPRYKIIEKKQPVAFWCNPISGHNTLYWYLQNLGQGPELLIRYENEEAVDDSQLPKDRFSAERLKGVDSTLKIQPAELGDSAVYLCASSLGGSYNEQFFGPGTRLTVL.

The DNA for the CDR3 is TGTGCCAGCAGCCAATACAGAGGGGTCTACACCGGGGAGCTGTTTTTT. It codes for CASSQYRGVYTGELFF. The J gene is TRBJ2-2, the V gene TRBV3-1 (or the pseudogene TRBV3-2), with D perhaps given as TRBD1 or TRBD2 (5 bases each). The CDR3 is made up of 16 amino acids. Trimming shortened V by 2 bases and J by 3 bases, and 13 bases separated the two germline ends. In germline, CDR1 is LGHDT, CDR2 YNNKEL (reference sequence).

J is TRBJ1-5 and V is TRBV28; D might be TRBD1 (5 bases). The CDR3 runs 12 residues. Looked up from germline, CDR1 is MDHEN and CDR2 is SYDVKM. The V and J ends lost 1 base and 9 bases respectively, with 7 bases between them. The CDR3 sequence: CASSLSGTPQHF. CDR3 nucleotides: TGTGCCAGCAGTTTATCGGGGACGCCCCAGCATTTT.

The chain carries TRBV27 and TRBJ1-6; D is ambiguous. With 2 bases removed from V and 7 bases from J, the gap between germline ends came to 6 bases. In germline, CDR1 is MNHEY, CDR2 SMNVEV (reference sequence). The CDR3 covers 13 residues. The CDR3 protein is CASSLNRNSPLHF. The CDR3 nucleotides read TGTGCCAGCAGTTTAAACAGAAATTCACCCCTCCACTTT.

CDR3: CASSLSTNQPQHF. The CDR3 nucleotides are TGTGCCAGCAGTTTGAGCACAAATCAGCCCCAGCATTTT. The V gene is TRBV12-3 or TRBV12-4, the J gene TRBJ1-5; no definite D call. This CDR3 has 13 amino acids. V lost 3 bases to trimming and J lost 4 bases, with 7 bases between them.

The genes are TRBV10-1 and TRBJ1-1, with D tentatively TRBD1 (6 bases). The germline V gene encodes CDR1 WNHNN and CDR2 SYGVQD (reference sequence). With 3 bases removed from V and 6 bases from J, the gap between germline ends came to 14 bases. This CDR3 has 14 residues. CDR3 DNA: TGCGCCAGCAGTGAACAGGGCCCTCGATCTGAAGCTTTCTTT. Amino acids: CASSEQGPRSEAFF.

This clone was found a few times. This sequence joins TRBV2 and TRBJ1-5; D uncertain. The V gene lost 5 bases and the J gene lost 1 base, with 6 bases spanning the gap. The CDR3 is 13 amino acids. The V gene's germline CDR1 is SNHLY and CDR2 FYNNEI. The chain's CDR3 is CASSRESNQPQHF. CDR3 DNA sequence: TGTGCCAGCAGTAGGGAGAGCAATCAGCCCCAGCATTTT.